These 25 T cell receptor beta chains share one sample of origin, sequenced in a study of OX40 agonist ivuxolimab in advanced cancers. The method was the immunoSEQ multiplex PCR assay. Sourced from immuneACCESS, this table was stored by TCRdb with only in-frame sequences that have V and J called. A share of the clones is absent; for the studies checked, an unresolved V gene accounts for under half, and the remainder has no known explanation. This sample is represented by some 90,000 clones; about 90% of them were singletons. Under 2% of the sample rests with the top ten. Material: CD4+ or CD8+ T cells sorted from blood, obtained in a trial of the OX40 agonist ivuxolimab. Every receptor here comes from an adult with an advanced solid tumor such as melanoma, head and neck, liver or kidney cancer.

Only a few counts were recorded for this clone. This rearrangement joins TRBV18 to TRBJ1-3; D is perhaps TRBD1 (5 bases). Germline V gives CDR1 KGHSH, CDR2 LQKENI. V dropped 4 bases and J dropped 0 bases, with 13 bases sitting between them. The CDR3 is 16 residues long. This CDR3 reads CASSHSGASSGNTIYF. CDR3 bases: TGTGCCAGCTCACACTCCGGGGCGAGCTCTGGAAACACCATATATTTT.

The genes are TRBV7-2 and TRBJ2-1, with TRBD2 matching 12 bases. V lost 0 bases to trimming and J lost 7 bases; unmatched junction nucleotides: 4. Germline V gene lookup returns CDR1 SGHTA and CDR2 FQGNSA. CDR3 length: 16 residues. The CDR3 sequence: CASSLAVTSGRNEQFF. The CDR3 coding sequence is TGTGCCAGCAGCTTAGCGGTGACTAGCGGGAGAAATGAGCAGTTCTTC.

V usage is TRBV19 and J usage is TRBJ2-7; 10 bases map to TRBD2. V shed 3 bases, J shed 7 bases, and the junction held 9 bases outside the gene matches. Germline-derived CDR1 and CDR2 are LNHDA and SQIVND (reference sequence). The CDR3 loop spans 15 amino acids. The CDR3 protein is CASSIGLAGVWEQYF. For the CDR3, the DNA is TGTGCCAGTAGTATTGGGCTAGCGGGAGTTTGGGAGCAGTACTTC.

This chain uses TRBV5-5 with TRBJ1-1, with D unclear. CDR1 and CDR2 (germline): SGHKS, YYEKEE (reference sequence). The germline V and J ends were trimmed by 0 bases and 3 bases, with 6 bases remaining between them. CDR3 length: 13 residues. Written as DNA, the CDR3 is TGTGCCAGCAGCTTGGCCGCGGACACTGAAGCTTTCTTT. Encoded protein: CASSLAADTEAFF.

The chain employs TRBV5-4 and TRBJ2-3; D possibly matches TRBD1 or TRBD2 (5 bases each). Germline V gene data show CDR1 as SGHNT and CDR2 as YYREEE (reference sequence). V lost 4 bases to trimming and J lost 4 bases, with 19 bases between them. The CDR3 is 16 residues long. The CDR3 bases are TGTGCCAGCAGCCCGGGGCGGGCCTGGAGAGCAGATACGCAGTATTTT. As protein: CASSPGRAWRADTQYF.

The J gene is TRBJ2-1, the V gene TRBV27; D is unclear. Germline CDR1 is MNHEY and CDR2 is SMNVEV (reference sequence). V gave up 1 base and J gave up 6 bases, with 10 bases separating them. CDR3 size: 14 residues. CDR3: CASSLLAEGNEQFF. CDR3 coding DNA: TGTGCCAGCAGTTTATTGGCAGAAGGCAATGAGCAGTTCTTC.

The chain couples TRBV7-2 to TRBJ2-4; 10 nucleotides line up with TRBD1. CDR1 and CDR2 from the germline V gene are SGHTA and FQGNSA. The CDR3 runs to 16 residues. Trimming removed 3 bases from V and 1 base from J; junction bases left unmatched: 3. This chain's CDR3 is CASSFGTGVAKNIQYF. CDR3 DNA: TGTGCCAGCAGCTTCGGGACAGGGGTGGCCAAAAACATTCAGTACTTC.

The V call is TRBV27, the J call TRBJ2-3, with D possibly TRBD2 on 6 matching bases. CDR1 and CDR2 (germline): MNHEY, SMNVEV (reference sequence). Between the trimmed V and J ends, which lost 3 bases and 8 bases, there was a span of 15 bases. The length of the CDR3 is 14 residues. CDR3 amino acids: CASSFVAGQGTQYF. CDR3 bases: TGTGCCAGCAGTTTTGTGGCGGGGCAGGGTACGCAGTATTTT.

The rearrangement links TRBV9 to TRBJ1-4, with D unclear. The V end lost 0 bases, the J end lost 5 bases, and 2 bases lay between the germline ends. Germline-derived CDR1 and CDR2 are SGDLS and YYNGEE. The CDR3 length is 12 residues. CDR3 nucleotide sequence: TGTGCCAGCAGCGTAGTAAATGAAAAACTGTTTTTT. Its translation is CASSVVNEKLFF.

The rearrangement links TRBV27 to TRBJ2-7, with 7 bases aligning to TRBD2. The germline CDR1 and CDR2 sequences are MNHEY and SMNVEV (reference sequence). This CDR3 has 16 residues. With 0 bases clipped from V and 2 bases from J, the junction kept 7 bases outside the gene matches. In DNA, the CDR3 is TGTGCCAGCAGTTTATCGGCTAGCGGTGGGACCTACGAGCAGTACTTC. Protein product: CASSLSASGGTYEQYF.

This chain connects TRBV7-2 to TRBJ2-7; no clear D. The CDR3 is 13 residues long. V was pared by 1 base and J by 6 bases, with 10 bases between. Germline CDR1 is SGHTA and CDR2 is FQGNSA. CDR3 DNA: TGTGCCAGCAGCTTAGGGGTACACCCCGAGCAGTACTTC. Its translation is CASSLGVHPEQYF.

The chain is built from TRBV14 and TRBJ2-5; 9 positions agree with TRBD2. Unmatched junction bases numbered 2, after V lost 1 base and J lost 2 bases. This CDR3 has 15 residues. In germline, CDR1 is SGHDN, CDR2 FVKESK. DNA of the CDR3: TGTGCCAGCAGCCAAGGCGGGAGGGTTCAAGAGACCCAGTACTTC. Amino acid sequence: CASSQGGRVQETQYF. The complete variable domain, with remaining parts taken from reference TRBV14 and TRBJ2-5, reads EAGVTQFPSHSVIEKGQTVTLRCDPISGHDNLYWYRRVMGKEIKFLLHFVKESKQDESGMPNNRFLAERTGGTYSTLKVQPAELEDSGVYFCASSQGGRVQETQYFGPGTRLLVL.

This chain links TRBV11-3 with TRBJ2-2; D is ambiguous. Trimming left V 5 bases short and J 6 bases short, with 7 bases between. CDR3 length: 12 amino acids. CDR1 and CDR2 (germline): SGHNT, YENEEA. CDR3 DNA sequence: TGTGCCAGCAGCGCAGGCGCCGGGGAGCTGTTTTTT. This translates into CASSAGAGELFF.

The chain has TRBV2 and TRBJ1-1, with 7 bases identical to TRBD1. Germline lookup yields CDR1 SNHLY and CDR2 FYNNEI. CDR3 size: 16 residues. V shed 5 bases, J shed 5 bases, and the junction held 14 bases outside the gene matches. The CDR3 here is CASSPRDSVFSTEAFF. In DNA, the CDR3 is TGTGCCAGCAGTCCCCGGGACAGCGTTTTCTCTACTGAAGCTTTCTTT.

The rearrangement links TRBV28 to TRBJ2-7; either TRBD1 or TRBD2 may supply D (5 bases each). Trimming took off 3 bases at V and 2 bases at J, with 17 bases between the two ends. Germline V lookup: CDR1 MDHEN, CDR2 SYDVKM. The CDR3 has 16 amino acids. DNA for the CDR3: TGTGCCAGCAGTTTCCCCCTCCGGGACCCTACCTACGAGCAGTACTTC. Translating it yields CASSFPLRDPTYEQYF.

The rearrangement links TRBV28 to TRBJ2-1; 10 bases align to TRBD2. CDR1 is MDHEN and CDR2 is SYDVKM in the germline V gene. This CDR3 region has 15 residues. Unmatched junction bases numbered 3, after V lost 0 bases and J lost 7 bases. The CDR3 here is CASSLWTSGLNEQFF. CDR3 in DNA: TGTGCCAGCAGTTTATGGACTAGCGGGCTGAATGAGCAGTTCTTC.

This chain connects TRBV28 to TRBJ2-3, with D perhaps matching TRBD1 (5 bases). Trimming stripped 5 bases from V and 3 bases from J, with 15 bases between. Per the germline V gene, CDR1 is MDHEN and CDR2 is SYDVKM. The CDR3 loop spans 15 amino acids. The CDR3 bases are TGTGCCAGCAGTATGCCAGGGTTGGGGACAGATACGCAGTATTTT. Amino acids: CASSMPGLGTDTQYF. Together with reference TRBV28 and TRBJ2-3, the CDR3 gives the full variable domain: DVKVTQSSRYLVKRTGEKVFLECVQDMDHENMFWYRQDPGLGLRLIYFSYDVKMKEKGDIPEGYSVSREKKERFSLILESASTNQTSMYLCASSMPGLGTDTQYFGPGTRLTVL.

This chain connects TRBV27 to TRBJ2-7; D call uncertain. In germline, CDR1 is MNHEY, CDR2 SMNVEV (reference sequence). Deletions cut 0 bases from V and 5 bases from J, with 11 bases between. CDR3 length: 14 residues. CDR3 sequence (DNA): TGTGCCAGCAGTTTATCTGGCTTTTCGAACGAGCAGTACTTC. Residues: CASSLSGFSNEQYF.

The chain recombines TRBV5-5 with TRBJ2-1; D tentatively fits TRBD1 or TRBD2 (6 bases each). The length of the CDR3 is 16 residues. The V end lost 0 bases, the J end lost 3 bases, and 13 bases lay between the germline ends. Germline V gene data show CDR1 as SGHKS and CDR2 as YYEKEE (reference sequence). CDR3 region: CASSLATGGGYNEQFF. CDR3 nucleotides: TGTGCCAGCAGCTTGGCCACCGGGGGCGGCTACAATGAGCAGTTCTTC.

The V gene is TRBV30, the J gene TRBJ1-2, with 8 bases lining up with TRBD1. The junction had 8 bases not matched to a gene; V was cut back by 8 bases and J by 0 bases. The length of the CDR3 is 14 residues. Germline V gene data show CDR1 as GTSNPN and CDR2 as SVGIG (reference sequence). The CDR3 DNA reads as TGTGCCCGTGACAGGGGCACTACTAACTATGGCTACACCTTC. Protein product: CARDRGTTNYGYTF. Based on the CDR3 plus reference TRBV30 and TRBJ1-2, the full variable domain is SQTIHQWPATLVQPVGSPLSLECTVEGTSNPNLYWYRQAAGRGLQLLFYSVGIGQISSEVPQNLSASRPQDRQFILSSKKLLLSDSGFYLCARDRGTTNYGYTFGSGTRLTVV.

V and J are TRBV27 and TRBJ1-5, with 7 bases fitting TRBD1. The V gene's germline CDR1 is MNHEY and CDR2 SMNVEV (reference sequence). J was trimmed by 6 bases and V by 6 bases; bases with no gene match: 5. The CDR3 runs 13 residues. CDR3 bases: TGTGCCAGCAGCCGTGACAGGGCTCAGCCCCAGCATTTT. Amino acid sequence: CASSRDRAQPQHF.

The CDR3 is CAWRRRGGRQETQYF. The DNA for the CDR3 is TGTGCCTGGAGACGGAGGGGGGGAAGGCAAGAGACCCAGTACTTC. The rearrangement joins TRBV30 to TRBJ2-5, with D possibly matching TRBD2 (7 bases). With 3 bases removed from V and 2 bases from J, the gap between germline ends came to 16 bases. This CDR3 is built from 15 residues. The germline V gene has CDR1 GTSNPN and CDR2 SVGIG (reference sequence).

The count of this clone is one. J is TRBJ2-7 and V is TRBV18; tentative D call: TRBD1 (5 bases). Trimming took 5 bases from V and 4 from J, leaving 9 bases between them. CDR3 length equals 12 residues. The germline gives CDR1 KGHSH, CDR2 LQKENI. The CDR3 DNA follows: TGTGCCAGCTCAGTCCAGGGATACGAGCAGTACTTC. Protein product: CASSVQGYEQYF.

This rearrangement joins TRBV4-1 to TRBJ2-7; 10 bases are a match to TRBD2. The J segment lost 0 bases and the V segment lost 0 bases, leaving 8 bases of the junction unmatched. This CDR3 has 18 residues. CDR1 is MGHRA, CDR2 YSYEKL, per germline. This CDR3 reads CASSQDSGLALSSYEQYF. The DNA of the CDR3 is TGCGCCAGCAGCCAAGATTCGGGACTAGCGTTAAGCTCCTACGAGCAGTACTTC.

The CDR3 DNA reads as TGTGCCAGCAGCTTTAGCCAGGGGATTAGGAGCTCCTACGAGCAGTACTTC. Residues: CASSFSQGIRSSYEQYF. V is TRBV7-9 and J is TRBJ2-7; a possible D gene is TRBD1 (6 bases). The CDR3 length is 17 residues. V lost 3 bases and J lost 0, with 18 bases in between. Germline CDR1 reads SEHNR; CDR2 reads FQNEAQ (reference sequence).